Reported below is one T cell receptor (beta chain). What antigen it recognizes has not been identified. Nothing much larger sits one base from this clone, and base qualities are not available. For unsorted PBMC libraries, 2 million PBMCs were used after storage in RNAlater at -80 degrees C until RNA extraction. Multiple sclerosis patients were enrolled in a US clinical protocol evaluating disease progression by magnetic resonance imaging. Peripheral blood underwent Ficoll-Hypaque density gradient centrifugation to isolate PBMCs, which were then cryopreserved in liquid nitrogen. cDNA was synthesized by template-switch 5'RACE using a primer with a 10-nucleotide random unique molecular identifier that tagged each TCR transcript. Each sequencing run produced over 190 million TCR-beta sequences covering 15-18 subjects. Total RNA was extracted with the RNeasy kit. The KAPA Real-time Library Amplification kit was used to amplify TCR-beta VDJ regions with primers for the TCR constant region and the 5'RACE anchor. A first PCR added sample indexes and Illumina adaptors, and a second PCR then raised library yield. After Ampure bead purification, the roughly 650 bp TCR product was size-selected on a 2% E-gel SizeSelection system. Before pooling, library quality was checked on a Bioanalyzer, concentration was measured with Qubit, and libraries were quantified with the Kapa Library Quantification kit. An Illumina HiSeq 2500 was used to sequence the libraries paired-end at 2 x 150 bp. To increase sequence diversity, about 23-32% phiX was spiked into each library pool. In the authors' own workflow: The quality-filtered reads were processed with the UMI-based MiGEC pipeline, whose error correction step removed more than 80% of the raw TCR sequences. IMGT germline references were used for alignment of VDJ genes, and clonotypes were defined by a unique CDR3 amino acid sequence together with V-J genes. Clonal expansion, Shannon diversity, and CDR3 relatedness (CalcPairwiseDistances, ClusterSamples) were evaluated with VDJtools, and phylogenetic trees were built with CLCbio workbench. Clones with at least 8 unique UMIs were defined as expanded, with this threshold being based on coefficient-of-variation modelling across technical triplicates. The public reads were reanalyzed by TCRdb: fastp trimming at Q25, MiXCR alignment, in-frame beta chains only. Merged by CDR3 protein, the rows form single entries marked with the most common genes and DNA. Clone size and V and J calls follow TCRdb, not the original study. Counted in this sample were tens of thousands of distinct CDR3 sequences; 4.1% of them appeared once. The top ten hold around 2.7% of the sample.

These data are taken from a study of neurological immune-mediated disorders (dated by TCRdb to between 2018 and 2020). Notes on the research overall: Among the approximately 35 multiple sclerosis patients, relapsing-remitting MS accounted for about 31 and secondary progressive MS accounted for 3. Of the approximately 66 subjects in the cohort, some 15 were HAM/TSP patients, about 34 were multiple sclerosis patients, and roughly 20 were healthy controls. The approximately 100 TCR-beta libraries included longitudinal samples, technical triplicates and paired sorted CD4+ and CD8+ T-cell subsets alongside PBMC samples. Using UMI-based sequencing, the study compared peripheral blood TCR-beta repertoires from patients with HTLV-I-associated myelopathy (HAM/TSP), patients with multiple sclerosis, and healthy controls. The paper's findings and limits, for the study overall: TCR clonal expansion was highest in HAM/TSP patients and lowest in MS patients, with MS patients falling below even healthy controls. In a phylogenetic analysis, the repertoires of 18 out of 34 MS patients fell into a single cluster of related CDR3 sequences, pointing to a possible signature at the repertoire level. Expanded clones from different subjects shared no identical CDR3 amino acid sequences, which suggests that TCR-beta repertoires were private in all groups. No clinical or MRI features were associated with the MS cluster, and the authors said that larger cohorts are needed.

The CDR1 and CDR2 encoded by the germline V gene are SQVTM and ANQGSEA. V loses 5 bases of germline sequence and J loses 6 bases, and the interval between the two ends is 13 bases. Its CDR3 holds 12 amino acids, cysteine through phenylalanine. Here the CDR3 DNA is all that survives: 36 bases in frame from base 1. The TCR was taken from a man in his forties or fifties with multiple sclerosis. The sequence links TRBV29-1 to TRBJ1-1; D gene: possibly TRBD1, on 6 matching bases. Sequences were obtained from PBMCs. The nucleotide sequence reads as follows: TGCAGCGTTTTACAGGGATTCGCTGAAGCTTTCTTT. Translated, this gives CSVLQGFAEAFF.